Given below is one T cell receptor beta chain in context. Its specific antigen is unknown. No base-level quality is on record; no much larger clone is a single base apart. The data were taken from a study of OX40 agonist ivuxolimab in advanced cancers. Turning to the overall study: The costimulatory receptor OX40 (CD134) was targeted by ivuxolimab, a fully human IgG2 agonistic monoclonal antibody. Intravenous ivuxolimab was administered to patients every 2 weeks at six dose levels: 0.01, 0.1, 0.3, 1.5, 3 and 10 mg/kg. Of the roughly 52 dose-escalation patients, hepatocellular carcinoma was present in about 19, melanoma in roughly 15, renal cell carcinoma in 9 and head and neck cancer in 9. The dose-escalation cohort was roughly 87% male with a mean age of roughly 62 years, ranging from roughly 20 to 80. Prior anti-PD-1, anti-PD-L1 or anti-CTLA-4 therapy was permitted, and 40% of dose-escalation patients had received checkpoint inhibitors. Three dose-escalation patients achieved partial responses, one with hepatocellular carcinoma and two with cutaneous melanoma. The purpose of peripheral TCRbeta sequencing was to test whether ivuxolimab changed TCR sequence diversity and led to clonal T-cell expansion. The paper covers the monotherapy dose-escalation part of the phase I ivuxolimab trial, which included N ≈ 54 patients. What the work shows at the level of the full study, not this receptor alone: In the 0.1-3.0 mg/kg groups, partial responders had among the lowest normalized peripheral clonal expansion, particularly in CD8+ T cells. Which antigens the clonally expanded peripheral T cells were specific for was not determined. At doses of 0.1 to 3.0 mg/kg, clonal expansion of both CD4+ and CD8+ T cells in blood was seen between baseline and week 6. Low levels of normalized T-cell clonal expansion were also seen in some patients who did not respond. On average, CD8+ T cells showed more expanded clones than CD4+ T cells after ivuxolimab.

The trial excluded patients who had a history of autoimmune disease or who were on systemic immunosuppression. Peripheral blood for TCR sequencing was collected from all dose cohorts at baseline, on cycle 4 day 1, and on cycle 7 day 1. Samples were obtained from an open-label, multicenter, first-in-human phase I dose-escalation trial of ivuxolimab. The trial enrolled adults with locally advanced or metastatic head and neck squamous cell, hepatocellular, melanoma or renal cell carcinoma. CD4+ and CD8+ T cells were sorted separately from peripheral blood before TCR sequencing. For sequencing of the TCRbeta CDR3 region, genomic DNA was extracted from the sorted cells. The immunoSEQ Assay was used to sequence the TCRbeta CDR3 regions. The clones in this table, taken by TCRdb from immuneACCESS, are in-frame only. Not every clone is retained; where verified, under half of the shortfall comes from an unresolved V gene, and the cause of the rest is unknown. Here the sample has 65,000 to 85,000 clones; 75% to 90% occur a single time. The ten largest clones capture around 7.2% of the sample.

Sequenced material: CD4+ or CD8+ T cells sorted from blood, taken in a trial of the OX40 agonist ivuxolimab. This clonotype was sampled from an adult with an advanced solid tumor such as melanoma, head and neck, liver or kidney cancer.

The DNA reads TGTGCCAGCTCACCAGTTGACAGTTTGAGCAATCAGCCCCAGCATTTT. Translation gives CASSPVDSLSNQPQHF. The sequence joins TRBV18 to TRBJ1-5; the best D guess is TRBD1, with 5 bases matching. The CDR3 covers 16 residues, taking in both the cysteine and the phenylalanine. Here the CDR3 DNA is all that survives: 48 bases in frame from base 1. V drops 2 bases and J drops 1 base, leaving 12 bases in between. Taken from the germline V gene, the CDR1 and CDR2 loops are KGHSH and LQKENI.